The present entry profiles one T cell receptor beta chain with its context. Measured with immunoSEQ multiplex PCR; TCRdb has only the in-frame clones, and not every one. The sample carries about 140,000 clones, over 75% recorded once. The data are from a study of cytotoxic CD8 clonotypes in ibrutinib-treated CLL. CDR1 is MDHEN, CDR2 SYDVKM, per germline. The ends lost 2 bases at V and 8 bases at J; junction bases unmatched: 9. The CDR3 runs to 15 residues. The clonotype comes from a human donor with chronic lymphocytic leukemia. Sequenced material: PBMCs, taken after 36 months of ibrutinib treatment. This chain uses TRBV28 with TRBJ2-1; 7 bases align to TRBD2. The CDR3 loop is CASSLQGGSAHEQFF. CDR3 nucleotide sequence: TGTGCCAGCAGTTTACAGGGCGGGAGTGCACATGAGCAGTTCTTC. Looking up the rest from reference TRBV28 and TRBJ2-1 gives the full variable domain: DVKVTQSSRYLVKRTGEKVFLECVQDMDHENMFWYRQDPGLGLRLIYFSYDVKMKEKGDIPEGYSVSREKKERFSLILESASTNQTSMYLCASSLQGGSAHEQFFGPGTRLTVL.